The rows below give T cell receptor beta chains drawn from one sample of a study of blood T cells in healthy people across ages. TCRdb re-called the 5' RACE reads through MiXCR, storing one row per CDR3 protein. The sample has about 570,000 distinct CDR3 sequences, around 27% seen once. The same sample was also used in a study of T cells of mothers and their children.

The sample was blood. These receptors all stem from a boy younger than 10 in good health. Both conserved end residues are part of each CDR3. A D gene is named only where the DNA matches it firmly. Expanded clones are given a class, and other clones once, few, many or no size at all.

v_gene	d_gene	j_gene	abundance	CDR3nt	CDR3aa
TRBV4-1	NA	TRBJ2-1	NA	TGCGCCAGCACCCACGACAGCTCCATCTACAATGAGCAGTTCTTC	CASTHDSSIYNEQFF
TRBV2	NA	TRBJ2-6	NA	TGTGCCAGCAGTGAAGATGAAGAGGGAGGCTCTGGGGCCAACGTCCTGACTTTC	CASSEDEEGGSGANVLTF
TRBV3-1	TRBD2	TRBJ2-7	NA	TGTGCCAGCAGCCAGCTAGCGGGGGCCTACGAGCAGTACTTC	CASSQLAGAYEQYF
TRBV7-2	NA	TRBJ2-7	NA	TGTGCCAGCAGCTTCGTGCGGGAAGGGGAGCAGTACTTC	CASSFVREGEQYF
TRBV5-1	TRBD2	TRBJ2-7	NA	TGCGCCAGCAGCCCATTCAGGCGGGAGTTCTACGAGCAGTACTTC	CASSPFRREFYEQYF
TRBV5-4	NA	TRBJ2-5	few	TGTGCCAGCAGCCCGGACAGCTTTCAAGAGACCCAGTACTTC	CASSPDSFQETQYF
TRBV20-1	TRBD2	TRBJ2-1	few	TGCAGTGCTAGAGATCTACCAGCGGGGGAACCCAATGAGCAGTTCTTC	CSARDLPAGEPNEQFF
TRBV18	NA	TRBJ2-3	NA	TGTGCCAGCCCACTTACGGGAGCGGCAGATACGCAGTATTTT	CASPLTGAADTQYF
TRBV24-1	NA	TRBJ1-2	few	TGTGCCACCAGTGGAGGGTCCTATGGCTACACCTTC	CATSGGSYGYTF
TRBV9	NA	TRBJ1-1	few	TGTGCCAGCAGCGTAGATCACAGACGGGGGACTGAAGCTTTCTTT	CASSVDHRRGTEAFF
TRBV4-1	TRBD2	TRBJ2-7	NA	TGCGCCAGCAGCCAAGAAGGTCTAGCGGGAGTAGGAGAGCAGTACTTC	CASSQEGLAGVGEQYF
TRBV2	TRBD1	TRBJ2-4	NA	TGTGCCAGCAGTGAAGGGACAGGGACCATTCAGTACTTC	CASSEGTGTIQYF
TRBV4-2	NA	TRBJ2-5	NA	TGTGCCAGCAGCCGCGTCTCAAAAGAGACCCAGTACTTC	CASSRVSKETQYF
TRBV30	TRBD1	TRBJ1-1	NA	TGTGCCTGGAGTTACAGGGGGGGCACTGAAGCTTTCTTT	CAWSYRGGTEAFF
TRBV4-2	TRBD2	TRBJ2-1	few	TGTGCCAGCAGCCAACGACTGGAGGGACTAGCATTCCCCAATGAGCAGTTCTTC	CASSQRLEGLAFPNEQFF
TRBV20-1	NA	TRBJ2-5	NA	TGCAGTGCCCCTCCCTCTGGGCAGTGGTACCAAGAGACCCAGTACTTC	CSAPPSGQWYQETQYF
TRBV7-8	NA	TRBJ1-2	few	TGTGCCAGCAGAGAGGTGATGGGGGGCTACACCTTC	CASREVMGGYTF
TRBV15	NA	TRBJ1-3	NA	TGTGCCACCGGAGAGGGGCTCTCTGGAAACACCATATATTTT	CATGEGLSGNTIYF
TRBV29-1	NA	TRBJ1-2	NA	TGCAGCGTTGAAGAATCGGGCTGGACCTTCTACACCTTC	CSVEESGWTFYTF
TRBV12-3/TRBV12-4	TRBD2	TRBJ2-2	few	TGTGCCAGCAGCTGGGGACTAGCCACCGGGGAGCTGTTTTTT	CASSWGLATGELFF